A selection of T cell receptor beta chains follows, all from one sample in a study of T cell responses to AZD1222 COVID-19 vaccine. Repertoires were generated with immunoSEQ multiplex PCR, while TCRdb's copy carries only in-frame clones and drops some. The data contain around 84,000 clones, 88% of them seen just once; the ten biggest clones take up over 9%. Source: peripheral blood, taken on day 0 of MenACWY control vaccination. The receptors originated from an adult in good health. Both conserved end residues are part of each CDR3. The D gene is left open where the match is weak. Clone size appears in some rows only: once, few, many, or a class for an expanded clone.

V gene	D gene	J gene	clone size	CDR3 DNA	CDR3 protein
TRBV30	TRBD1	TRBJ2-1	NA	TGTGCCTGGGGACAGGGGGCACCCAATGAGCAGTTCTTC	CAWGQGAPNEQFF
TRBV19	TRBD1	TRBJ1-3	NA	TGTGCCAGTAGTACAAGACAGGGGAAGGCCCTCTCTGGAAACACCATATATTTT	CASSTRQGKALSGNTIYF
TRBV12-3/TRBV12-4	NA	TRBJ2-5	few	TGTGCCAGCTCCTCACAGCTCCAAGAGACCCAGTACTTC	CASSSQLQETQYF
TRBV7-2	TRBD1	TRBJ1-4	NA	TGTGCCAGCAGCTTGACAGGGTATAATGAAAAACTGTTTTTT	CASSLTGYNEKLFF
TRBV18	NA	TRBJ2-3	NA	TGTGCCAGCTCATCCGACAGAAAGGATACGCAGTATTTT	CASSSDRKDTQYF
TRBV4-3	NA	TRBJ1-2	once	TGCGCCAGCAGCCAGGTTTCCGGACAGACCTATGGCTACACCTTC	CASSQVSGQTYGYTF
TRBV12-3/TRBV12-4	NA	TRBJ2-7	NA	TGTGCCAGCAGTTTAAGGGAATTCGAGCAGTACTTC	CASSLREFEQYF
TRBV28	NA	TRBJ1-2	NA	TGTGCCAGCAGTTTCCTAGCAGGCGGAAACTATGGCTACACCTTC	CASSFLAGGNYGYTF
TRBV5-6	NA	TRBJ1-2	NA	TGTGCCAGCAGCTTGCAGGGGCCGGACTATGGCTACACCTTC	CASSLQGPDYGYTF
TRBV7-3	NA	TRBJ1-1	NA	TGTGCCAGCAGCTTCGGGTATTTTACTGAAGCTTTCTTT	CASSFGYFTEAFF
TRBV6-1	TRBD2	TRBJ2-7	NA	TGTGCCAGCAGTGAAGCCGGTGAAGCGGGGTCCTACGAGCAGTACTTC	CASSEAGEAGSYEQYF
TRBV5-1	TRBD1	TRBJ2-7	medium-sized	TGCGCCAGCAGCTGGGACAGCTACGAGCAGTACTTC	CASSWDSYEQYF
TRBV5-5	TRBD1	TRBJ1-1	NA	TGTGCCAGCAGCCAGGGGGACCGATCATACACTGAAGCTTTCTTT	CASSQGDRSYTEAFF
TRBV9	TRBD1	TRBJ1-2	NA	TGTGCCAGCAGCGCCGTCAACCCGGGACAGGGGGCTAACTATGGCTACACCTTC	CASSAVNPGQGANYGYTF
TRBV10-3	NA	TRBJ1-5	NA	TGTGCCATCAGTGACAGGGCTGAGCAGCCCCAGCATTTT	CAISDRAEQPQHF
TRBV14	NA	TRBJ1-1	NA	TGTGCCAGCAGCCAAGTAAGGGGTTGGGTCACTGAAGCTTTCTTT	CASSQVRGWVTEAFF
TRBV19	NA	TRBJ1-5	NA	TGTGCCAGTGGGGGGTCCAATCAGCCCCAGCATTTT	CASGGSNQPQHF
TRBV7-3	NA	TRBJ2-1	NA	TGTGCCAGCAGCCGTACAGGAGTATCACCGGATGAGCAGTTCTTC	CASSRTGVSPDEQFF
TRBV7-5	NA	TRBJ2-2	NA	TGTGCCAGAAGCTGCCCACGGATAGCGGATAGCGCCGGGGAGCTGTTTTTT	CARSCPRIADSAGELFF
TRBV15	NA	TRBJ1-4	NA	TGTGCCACCAGCAGAGAACCCGGGTCCAATGAAAAACTGTTTTTT	CATSREPGSNEKLFF
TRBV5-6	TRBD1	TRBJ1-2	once	TGTGCCAGCAGCTTGGACAGGGGGATGGATGGCTACACCTTC	CASSLDRGMDGYTF
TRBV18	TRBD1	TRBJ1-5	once	TGTGCCAGCTCACGAGGACAGGGGAGAGGGCAGCCCCAGCATTTT	CASSRGQGRGQPQHF
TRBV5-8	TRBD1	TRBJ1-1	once	TGTGCCAGCAGCTACGACAGGGGGGGGGTGAACACTGAAGCTTTCTTT	CASSYDRGGVNTEAFF
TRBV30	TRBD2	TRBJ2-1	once	TGTGCCTGGAGTGCCTCTAGCGGCCCCAGGTTCTTC	CAWSASSGPRFF
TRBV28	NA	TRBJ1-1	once	TGTGCCAGCAGGCCACAGCGGGCTGAAGCTTTCTTT	CASRPQRAEAFF
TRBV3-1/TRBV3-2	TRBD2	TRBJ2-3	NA	TGTGCCAGCAGCCGGACTAGCGGGGGGCCCACAGATACGCAGTATTTT	CASSRTSGGPTDTQYF
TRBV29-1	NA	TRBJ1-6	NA	TGCAGCGTTGAGTTTGGCGGCAATTCACCCCTCCACTTT	CSVEFGGNSPLHF